The 5 T cell receptor beta chains presented below share a single source sample, sequenced in a study of technical replicates of blood from a few donors. The table came from immunoSEQ multiplex PCR; TCRdb's copy has only in-frame clones and leaves some out. Here the sample spans more than 90,000 clones, around 96% being singletons. The sample taken for sequencing was T cells isolated from PBMCs. The origin of the receptors is a human donor in good health.

The genes are TRBV18 and TRBJ2-7; tentatively, D is TRBD2 (5 bases). V shed 3 bases and J shed 0 bases, with 12 bases lying between them. Germline CDR1 reads KGHSH; CDR2 reads LQKENI. The length of the CDR3 is 15 residues. CDR3 in amino acids: CASSPRLAPSYEQYF. CDR3 DNA sequence: TGTGCCAGCTCACCTCGTCTAGCCCCCTCCTACGAGCAGTACTTC. Drawing the rest from reference TRBV18 and TRBJ2-7, the complete variable domain is NAGVMQNPRHLVRRRGQEARLRCSPMKGHSHVYWYRQLPEEGLKFMVYLQKENIIDESGMPKERFSAEFPKEGPSILRIQQVVRGDSAAYFCASSPRLAPSYEQYFGPGTRLTVT.

The rearrangement uses TRBV9 and TRBJ2-1, with 7 positions matching TRBD2. This CDR3 region has 16 residues. V gave up 3 bases and J gave up 0 bases; unmatched junction bases: 6. Per germline, CDR1 SGDLS and CDR2 YYNGEE. CDR3 sequence: CASSEYGGSSYNEQFF. CDR3 bases: TGTGCCAGCAGCGAGTATGGCGGGAGCTCCTACAATGAGCAGTTCTTC.

The V and J genes are TRBV19 and TRBJ1-2, with TRBD1 identical over 8 bases. J lost 2 bases, V lost 5 bases, and 4 bases had no gene match. The CDR3 spans 14 residues. Germline loops: CDR1 LNHDA, CDR2 SQIVND (reference sequence). The CDR3: CASSPGQGNYGYTF. CDR3 DNA sequence: TGTGCCAGTAGTCCCGGACAGGGCAACTATGGCTACACCTTC. Full variable domain (rest looked up from reference TRBV19 and TRBJ1-2): DGGITQSPKYLFRKEGQNVTLSCEQNLNHDAMYWYRQDPGQGLRLIYYSQIVNDFQKGDIAEGYSVSREKKESFPLTVTSAQKNPTAFYLCASSPGQGNYGYTFGSGTRLTVV.

V and J are TRBV27 and TRBJ2-7; 11 nucleotides match TRBD1. With V trimmed by 4 bases and J by 4 bases, 6 bases remained unmatched. The germline V gene has CDR1 MNHEY and CDR2 SMNVEV (reference sequence). This CDR3 is built from 15 residues. The CDR3 sequence: CASSSGTGGGYEQYF. DNA for the CDR3: TGTGCCAGCAGTTCAGGGACAGGGGGAGGGTACGAGCAGTACTTC.

The V gene is TRBV6-5, the J gene TRBJ2-3, with D possibly matching TRBD2 (5 bases). CDR1 and CDR2 (germline): MNHEY, SVGAGI. The CDR3 is made up of 15 amino acids. V shed 6 bases and J shed 0 bases, with 13 bases lying between them. CDR3 sequence: CASRFHLASTDTQYF. CDR3 nucleotides: TGTGCCAGCAGATTTCATCTAGCCAGCACAGATACGCAGTATTTT.